The clone carrying this T cell receptor beta chain showed up just a few times. Its antigen remains unidentified. Clonotypes were quantified using unique molecular identifier barcodes. Using its own MiXCR run on the 5' RACE reads, TCRdb lists one record per CDR3 protein. The sample lists tens of thousands of distinct CDR3 sequences, approximately 2% seen once, with about 5% in the top ten. Trimming removed 3 bases from V and 8 bases from J; junction bases left unmatched: 7. The length of the CDR3 is 14 residues. Germline lookup yields CDR1 SGHRS and CDR2 YFSETQ. T cells were expanded from blood mononuclear cells for 2 to 4 days with anti-CD3 OKT3 or CD3/CD28 beads. This sample: Jurkat plus normal T cells with anti-TRBV12 bispecific. IL-2 (roughly 90 IU/ml) and IL-7 (about 5 ng/ml) supported the T cell cultures. The entry originates in a study of beta chain bispecific antibodies for T cell cancers. Study background: Jurkat cells expressed TRBV12-3; HPB-ALL cells expressed TRBV5-5.

Study-level findings and limits: Versus anti-CD19, anti-TRBV12 exposure cut the TRBV12-3 share of TRBV signal by approximately 99%. Most targeted TRBV signal came from the leukemia cell line cells, not normal T cells.

This TCR derives from a human donor in good health. Some clones in this sample may be carry-over from other donors' samples. The V and J genes are TRBV5-1 and TRBJ1-4; TRBD1 matches 7 bases. Sequencing used healthy donor T cells cultured with leukemia cells, obtained from a culture containing a bispecific antibody targeting TCR Vbeta12. In DNA form, the CDR3 reads TGCGCCAGCAGCTCAACAGGGGAAGGGGAAAAACTGTTTTTT. It codes for CASSSTGEGEKLFF.